The 8 T cell receptor beta chains below come from one sample, sequenced in a study of breast tumors, draining lymph nodes, adjacent tissues. Axillary draining lymph nodes of breast cancer patients supplied the node samples. TCRdb fed the multiplex PCR reads into MiXCR, producing one record per CDR3 protein. The sample records approximately 200,000 distinct CDR3 sequences, around 33% being singletons. Material: axillary lymph node tissue. The receptors were sampled from a female donor with breast cancer. Some clones in this sample may be carry-over from other donors' samples.

The chain has TRBV6-5 and TRBJ2-3; 9 positions match TRBD2. This CDR3 contains 16 residues. CDR1 MNHEY and CDR2 SVGAGI come from the germline V gene. The V and J ends lost 7 bases and 5 bases, in that order; junction bases with no gene match: 13. The CDR3 coding sequence is TGTGCCAGCAACACCCACGGCGCGGGGGGGCAAGATACGCAGTATTTT. Its translation is CASNTHGAGGQDTQYF.

This clonotype was counted between two and nine times. V usage is TRBV12-5 and J usage is TRBJ1-5, with a possible D match to TRBD1 (5 bases). V was trimmed by 6 bases and J by 0 bases, leaving 12 bases between them. The CDR3 extends over 15 amino acids. Looked up from germline, CDR1 is LGHNT and CDR2 is FRNRAP. In DNA form, the CDR3 reads TGTGCTAGTGGGCGGGACGGAAATAGCAATCAGCCCCAGCATTTT. This codes for CASGRDGNSNQPQHF.

Worth noting for this clonotype: A much larger clone differs from this one at a single base, so this may be a read error. It is likely a read error, because the conserved phenylalanine at the end of the CDR3 is missing. This chain joins TRBV6-2 or TRBV6-3 and TRBJ1-2, with 8 bases lining up with TRBD1. CDR1 MNHEY and CDR2 SVGEGT come from the germline V gene. This CDR3 is 13 amino acids long. Trimming took 5 bases from V and 3 from J; bases not matched to a gene: 2. The CDR3 spells CASSKTGDYGYTL. CDR3 bases: TGTGCCAGCAGTAAGACAGGGGACTATGGCTACACCCTC.

This clonotype was seen at least ten times. This chain joins TRBV7-8 and TRBJ1-2, with 9 bases identical to TRBD1. Germline V gene lookup returns CDR1 SGHVS and CDR2 FQNEAQ. This CDR3 is 15 amino acids long. The ends lost 3 bases at V and 4 bases at J; junction bases unmatched: 6. CDR3 sequence (DNA): TGTGCCAGCAGCTTGATACAGGGGGCATCCTATGGCTACACCTTC. Protein: CASSLIQGASYGYTF.

Ten or more counts support this clonotype. The chain joins TRBV20-1 to TRBJ1-2, with 7 bases that match TRBD1. The CDR3 sequence is 13 residues long. Germline loops: CDR1 DFQATT, CDR2 SNEGSKA (reference sequence). V lost 4 bases, J lost 7 bases, and 9 bases stayed unmatched. As DNA, the CDR3 is TGCAGTGCTATTCCCGAGACAGGGAGTGGCTACACCTTC. Its translation: CSAIPETGSGYTF.

This clonotype was recorded at least ten times. This sequence joins TRBV5-8 and TRBJ2-3, with 9 bases fitting TRBD2. The J segment lost 4 bases and the V segment lost 2 bases, leaving 8 bases of the junction unmatched. CDR1 SGHTS and CDR2 YDEGEE come from the germline V gene. This CDR3 comprises 16 residues. The CDR3: CASSLGAGGRPDTQYF. CDR3 nucleotide sequence: TGTGCCAGCAGCTTAGGCGCGGGAGGGCGTCCAGATACGCAGTATTTT. Combining the CDR3 with reference TRBV5-8 and TRBJ2-3 gives the whole variable domain EAGVTQSPTHLIKTRGQQATLRCSPISGHTSVYWYQQALGLGLQFLLWYDEGEERNRGNFPPRFSGRQFPNYSSELNVNALELEDSALYLCASSLGAGGRPDTQYFGPGTRLTVL.

At least ten counts were recorded for this clonotype. With a much larger clone just one base away, this may be a read error. The rearrangement joins TRBV20-1 to TRBJ1-6; 7 bases align to TRBD1. Germline CDR1 is DFQATT and CDR2 is SNEGSKA (reference sequence). J was trimmed by 9 bases and V by 0 bases; bases with no gene match: 8. CDR3 length: 15 amino acids. The CDR3 spells CSARDGKGAASPLHF. As DNA, the CDR3 is TGCAGTGCTAGAGATGGGAAGGGGGCGGCTTCACCCCTCCACTTT.

This clonotype was detected many times. V usage is TRBV7-8 and J usage is TRBJ2-2; TRBD1 matches 7 bases. Per the germline V gene, CDR1 is SGHVS and CDR2 is FQNEAQ. V gave up 4 bases and J gave up 1 base; unmatched junction bases: 3. CDR3 size: 15 residues. The CDR3 loop reads CASSSRQGNTGELFF. The CDR3 DNA reads as TGTGCCAGCAGCTCCCGACAGGGGAACACCGGGGAGCTGTTTTTT.